This T cell receptor beta chain came from a study of shared clonotypes between healthy human individuals (dated by TCRdb to 2020 to 2022). About the study as a whole: The cohort comprised a couple of women and a few men aged 18 to 49 years. To estimate repertoire size and how much clonotype sharing occurs between individuals, the study deeply sequenced the blood TCR repertoires of about five healthy adults. Libraries were prepared and TCR repertoires were sequenced by different laboratories using diverse techniques, in order to increase sequencing depth and limit assay-specific biases. Per donor, leukapheresis produced somewhere between about 0.94 and 8.9 billion PBMCs.

The cysteine opens and the phenylalanine closes a CDR3 of 15 amino acids. Only the CDR3 part of the read is kept: 45 bases, read in frame from the first base. Via the germline V gene, CDR1 is MDHEN and CDR2 SYDVKM. Here V drops 6 bases and J drops 9 bases, and the junction holds 8 bases not matched to any gene. The paper as a whole reports these results and caveats: Only blood was sampled, and tissue TCR repertoires likely differ from those in blood. Pairwise subsampling indicated that sequencing depth was expected to affect the degree of clonotype sharing among donors. Because the study included a small number of donors, the genetic and exposure-history diversity represented was limited.

Comments on this clone: The specificity of this receptor is unknown. Base qualities are not recorded, but no much larger clone differs from it by a single base.

Donors were healthy HIV-negative adults with no recently reported acute infections or vaccinations. Only Caucasian adults living in Nashville, Tennessee, USA were represented among the donors. In the unsorted samples, 70 million to 90 million PBMCs were counted, and genomic DNA was extracted using the QIAamp DNA Blood Mini kit. Blood was obtained by leukapheresis, after which PBMCs were separated by Ficoll-Histopaque density gradient centrifugation and cryopreserved in liquid nitrogen vapor phase. Using the deep immunoSEQ assay, multiplex PCR amplified TCR CDR3 regions from genomic DNA. Extracted genomic DNA from each cell subset was spread evenly across all wells of several immunoSEQ 96-well plates, with each plate serving as a replicate. For unsorted PBMC, 250 to 350 ng genomic DNA, equal to 30,000 or so T cell genomes, was loaded into each replicate PCR. Ten immunoSEQ deep assay plates were used to sequence the unsorted PBMC genomic DNA. Purified libraries were quantified with a Qubit 3.0 fluorometer, sized on a Bioanalyzer 2100, and re-quantified with the KAPA Library Quantification kit. Each immunoSEQ 96-well plate was sequenced on its own single-read 150-cycle Illumina NextSeq 550 flow cell. In the authors' own workflow: Because only junctional sequences without quality scores were contained in the immunoSEQ output, filtering matching that applied to full-length reads could not be performed. Sequences were annotated with PyIR, a Python wrapper for IgBLAST v1.9, using IMGT germline references to assign V/J genes and CDR3. Any read was removed if the V/J assignment was weak (E-value above 1e-6), the CDR3 was missing, or the read contained stop codons, out-of-frame junctions, or ambiguous translated residues. V3J clonotypes were defined as sequences sharing the same inferred V gene, J gene, and CDR3 amino acid sequence. Percentage overlap between repertoires was computed as shared unique clonotypes divided by the size of the smaller repertoire. Three approaches were used to assess repertoire richness: RTK rarefaction, the Chao1 estimator, and Recon v2.1 estimates of unobserved clonotypes. Held by TCRdb, this immuneACCESS table contains in-frame sequences only and omits some clones. Under half of the omission traces to an unresolved V gene where checked; the cause of the rest is unknown. D and trimming were read from the DNA, whereas the V and J calls and clone size are those reported in that table. Present in this sample are about 480,000 clones, 70% to 80% of which were seen just once. In total, the top ten clones hold roughly 13% of the sample.

This clonotype was sampled from a woman in her 40s in good health. Some clones in this sample may be carry-over from other donors' samples. The sequence joins TRBV28 to TRBJ2-1, with 13 bases matching TRBD2. Sequenced: PBMCs. The DNA sequence reads TGTGCCAGCAGGTCAGCGGGACTAGCGGGATTTGAGCAGTTCTTC. It encodes CASRSAGLAGFEQFF.